This passage covers 5 T cell receptor beta chains from one sample sequenced in a study of blood T cells in healthy people across ages (dated by TCRdb to the mid-2010s). Library method: 5' RACE. Sequenced using an Illumina HiSeq 2500. A second roughly 7 to 12 cycle PCR used a sample-barcoded 5' primer and a J-beta primer mix. TCRdb redid the processing of the public reads, applying fastp at Q25 and MiXCR, and retained in-frame beta chains. Records with the same CDR3 protein are collapsed into one entry carrying the most frequent genes and DNA. The sample records 800,000 to 1,300,000 distinct CDR3 sequences, around 25% of which are singletons. The ten largest clones take up around 0.75% of the sample. The same sample was also studied in work on T cells of mothers and their children.

The sequenced material came from blood. The receptors derive from a girl aged 2-10 years in good health.

V gene TRBV6-5 combines with J gene TRBJ2-2; the match to TRBD2 covers 7 bases. V gave up 8 bases and J gave up 1 base; unmatched junction bases: 7. The CDR3 length is 15 residues. Germline V CDR1 and CDR2: MNHEY, SVGAGI. For the CDR3, the DNA is TGTGCCAGCTTATTATTAGCGGGGAACACCGGGGAGCTGTTTTTT. Protein sequence: CASLLLAGNTGELFF.

The V gene is TRBV3-1, the J gene TRBJ2-5; 13 bases agree with TRBD2. This CDR3 has 17 residues. Per germline, CDR1 LGHDT and CDR2 YNNKEL (reference sequence). Trimming removed 4 bases from V and 5 bases from J; junction bases left unmatched: 10. In DNA, the CDR3 is TGTGCCAGCAGCCGGGGTGGACTAGCGGGAGTGAGGGAGACCCAGTACTTC. Protein product: CASSRGGLAGVRETQYF.

This clonotype was seen many times. The V and J genes are TRBV28 and TRBJ2-5, with D perhaps TRBD2 (5 bases). Per the germline V gene, CDR1 is MDHEN and CDR2 is SYDVKM. The V gene lost 4 bases and the J gene lost 5 bases, with 8 bases spanning the gap. The CDR3 totals 12 residues. The CDR3 sequence: CASSSGVETQYF. In DNA, the CDR3 is TGTGCCAGCAGTTCCGGGGTGGAGACCCAGTACTTC.

The table lists this clonotype with many counts. The rearrangement links TRBV6-1 to TRBJ2-6; D might be TRBD2 (5 bases). Germline V gene sequence: CDR1 MNHNS, CDR2 SASEGT. The CDR3 runs 13 residues. Between the trimmed V and J ends, which lost 7 bases and 6 bases, there was a span of 10 bases. The CDR3: CASMADSANVLTF. The CDR3 DNA is TGTGCCAGCATGGCGGACTCGGCCAACGTCCTGACTTTC.

The chain joins TRBV5-1 to TRBJ1-4; D gene ambiguous. The CDR3 covers 15 residues. V was trimmed by 0 bases and J by 8 bases, leaving 14 bases between them. The germline V gene encodes CDR1 SGHRS and CDR2 YFSETQ. CDR3 in DNA: TGCGCCAGCAGCTTGGCCGGCCCGTTGGACGAAAAACTGTTTTTT. Translation gives CASSLAGPLDEKLFF.